This T cell receptor (beta chain) appears in the sequencing data of a study of T-cell reconstitution after alpha-beta-depleted transplantation in children. Unique molecular identifiers were incorporated during preparation of the TCRbeta library. TCRdb reanalysed the PCR reads using MiXCR and keeps one entry per CDR3 protein. The sample consists of about 540,000 distinct CDR3 sequences, roughly 18% of them appearing once. This receptor was obtained from a human donor who donated a stem cell graft to a child with acute lymphoblastic leukemia. The specimen was PBMCs from the stem cell graft donor, collected from the stem cell graft.

CDR3 bases: TGCGCCAGCAGCTTGGCGGGGGCCCTCTCTGGGGCCAACGTCCTGACTTTC. It specifies CASSLAGALSGANVLTF. The J gene is TRBJ2-6, the V gene TRBV5-1; D might be TRBD1 or TRBD2, each matching 6 bases. Trimming took 0 bases from V and 0 from J, leaving 10 bases between them. Per the germline V gene, CDR1 is SGHRS and CDR2 is YFSETQ. The length of the CDR3 is 17 residues.